This TCR beta chain was sequenced during a study of T cells in Graves' hyperthyroidism and ophthalmopathy. This CDR3 is built from 16 residues. The germline V gene has CDR1 SEHNR and CDR2 FQNEAQ (reference sequence). V lost 5 bases, J lost 2 bases, and 18 bases lay in between. Amplification yielded TCR beta CDR3 regions, with RNA transcripts as the source. HTBI primers were the set used in a first-round RT-PCR of the TCR CDR3. TCRdb fed the multiplex PCR reads into MiXCR, producing one record per CDR3 protein. The sample contains around 620,000 distinct CDR3 sequences, 15% to 20% of which appear only once.

This TCR was sampled from a woman aged 25 to 39 with Graves' hyperthyroidism. This chain joins TRBV7-9 and TRBJ1-2; maybe TRBD1 (5 bases). Sequencing was performed on blood. CDR3 DNA: TGTGCCAGCAGCAAGGGGACGGTAGACTTAAACTATGGCTACACCTTC. Protein: CASSKGTVDLNYGYTF.